The 20 T cell receptor beta chains given below trace back to one sample, sequenced in a study of shared clonotypes between healthy human individuals. The data were produced by immunoSEQ multiplex PCR, yet TCRdb's version contains in-frame clones alone and is incomplete. This sample has roughly 1,600,000 clones; about 98.5% occur once, and the top ten carry roughly 0.36%. Sequencing was carried out using naive CD4+ T cells sorted from blood. Subset in this sample: CD45RA+ positively selected. The receptors stem from a man aged 30 to 45 in good health.

This sequence joins TRBV7-6 and TRBJ2-1; 9 nucleotides match TRBD2. The V gene end was trimmed by 0 bases and the J gene end by 7 bases; junction bases not matched to a gene: 7. The CDR3 loop spans 16 amino acids. In germline, CDR1 is SGHVS, CDR2 FNYEAQ. CDR3 sequence reads: CASSLALAAGGNEQFF. The CDR3 coding sequence is TGTGCCAGCAGCTTAGCACTAGCGGCGGGGGGGAATGAGCAGTTCTTC.

The chain couples TRBV2 to TRBJ2-7; TRBD2 aligns across 7 bases. The V gene end was trimmed by 6 bases and the J gene end by 2 bases; junction bases not matched to a gene: 7. CDR1 is SNHLY and CDR2 is FYNNEI in the germline V gene. This CDR3 spans 14 amino acids. The CDR3 is CASRWTRLAYEQYF. DNA for the CDR3: TGTGCCAGCAGATGGACTAGACTCGCCTACGAGCAGTACTTC.

The V and J genes are TRBV5-5 and TRBJ2-1; D not resolved. V lost 0 bases, J lost 4 bases, and 8 bases lay in between. The CDR3 runs to 14 residues. Germline loops: CDR1 SGHKS, CDR2 YYEKEE (reference sequence). As DNA, the CDR3 is TGTGCCAGCAGCTTGGGTGATGAGTACAATGAGCAGTTCTTC. The encoded protein is CASSLGDEYNEQFF. Full variable domain (outside the CDR3, taken from reference TRBV5-5 and TRBJ2-1): DAGVTQSPTHLIKTRGQQVTLRCSPISGHKSVSWYQQVLGQGPQFIFQYYEKEERGRGNFPDRFSARQFPNYSSELNVNALLLGDSALYLCASSLGDEYNEQFFGPGTRLTVL.

This clone was observed once. The J gene is TRBJ2-5, the V gene TRBV4-1, with D unclear. The CDR3 sequence is 13 residues long. Germline CDR1 and CDR2: MGHRA and YSYEKL. V was trimmed by 3 bases and J by 2 bases, leaving 7 bases between them. In DNA form, the CDR3 reads TGCGCCAGCAGCCAGGCCCCGCAAGAGACCCAGTACTTC. Amino acid sequence: CASSQAPQETQYF.

The V and J genes are TRBV5-1 and TRBJ1-1; D is uncertain. Looked up from germline, CDR1 is SGHRS and CDR2 is YFSETQ. V was trimmed by 0 bases and J by 0 bases, leaving 9 bases between them. The CDR3 extends over 15 amino acids. CDR3 amino acids: CASSLGRIVNTEAFF. The CDR3 DNA reads TGCGCCAGCAGCTTGGGACGGATAGTGAACACTGAAGCTTTCTTT.

This rearrangement joins TRBV9 to TRBJ1-2; maybe TRBD1 (5 bases). Germline V gene lookup returns CDR1 SGDLS and CDR2 YYNGEE. V lost 4 bases and J 4 bases, leaving 17 bases between the germline ends. CDR3 size: 15 residues. CDR3 sequence reads: CASSPPPGTAYGYTF. CDR3 DNA: TGTGCCAGCAGCCCTCCGCCCGGGACGGCCTATGGCTACACCTTC.

The rearrangement uses TRBV6-4 and TRBJ1-2; D call uncertain. This CDR3 spans 12 amino acids. The germline gives CDR1 MRHNA, CDR2 SNTAGT. V was shortened by 0 bases and J by 7 bases, with 6 bases between the two germline ends. The CDR3 DNA reads as TGTGCCAGCAGTGACTCGGGGTTTGGCTACACCTTC. Translation: CASSDSGFGYTF.

The chain has TRBV15 and TRBJ2-2; a possible D gene is TRBD2 (6 bases). Germline V gene data show CDR1 as LNHNV and CDR2 as YYDKDF (reference sequence). This CDR3 is 14 amino acids long. V was shortened by 5 bases and J by 7 bases, with 14 bases between the two germline ends. CDR3 bases: TGTGCCACCAGCCTTCCCGGGCGGGGCGGGGAGCTGTTTTTT. As protein: CATSLPGRGGELFF.

The chain recombines TRBV11-3 with TRBJ1-2, with D perhaps TRBD1 (5 bases). The V end was cut by 0 bases, the J end by 4 bases, with 18 bases between. This CDR3 has 17 residues. The germline V gene has CDR1 SGHNT and CDR2 YENEEA. CDR3 sequence (DNA): TGTGCCAGCAGCTTAGATCTAGGGGTCAACCCGCCCTATGGCTACACCTTC. This encodes CASSLDLGVNPPYGYTF.

This chain connects TRBV18 to TRBJ2-1; D call uncertain. Trimming left V 7 bases short and J 0 bases short, with 10 bases between. The CDR3 length is 14 residues. CDR1 KGHSH and CDR2 LQKENI come from the germline V gene. The CDR3 DNA is TGTGCCAGCTTGCTGGCTCACTCCTACAATGAGCAGTTCTTC. Encoded protein: CASLLAHSYNEQFF. Looking up the rest from reference TRBV18 and TRBJ2-1 gives the full variable domain: NAGVMQNPRHLVRRRGQEARLRCSPMKGHSHVYWYRQLPEEGLKFMVYLQKENIIDESGMPKERFSAEFPKEGPSILRIQQVVRGDSAAYFCASLLAHSYNEQFFGPGTRLTVL.

V usage is TRBV18 and J usage is TRBJ2-2, with 7 nucleotides matching TRBD1. CDR1 KGHSH and CDR2 LQKENI come from the germline V gene. V lost 3 bases and J lost 5; bases outside the gene matches: 9. This CDR3 contains 16 residues. CDR3 nucleotides: TGTGCCAGCTCACCCAACCGACAGGGCGATACCGGGGAGCTGTTTTTT. Translated, it gives CASSPNRQGDTGELFF.

The J gene is TRBJ2-3, the V gene TRBV19, with D possibly being TRBD1 (6 bases). CDR1 LNHDA and CDR2 SQIVND come from the germline V gene (reference sequence). CDR3 length: 15 amino acids. Trimming took 7 bases from V and 3 from J, leaving 17 bases between them. CDR3 DNA: TGTGCCAGTAACAACCCCTCAGGGGAAACAGATACGCAGTATTTT. Protein: CASNNPSGETDTQYF.

In its sample, this clone was seen a few times. V and J are TRBV30 and TRBJ2-1; 10 nucleotides match TRBD2. Germline V gene data show CDR1 as GTSNPN and CDR2 as SVGIG (reference sequence). The J segment lost 10 bases and the V segment lost 4 bases, leaving 7 bases of the junction unmatched. This CDR3 contains 13 residues. Written as DNA, the CDR3 is TGTGCCTGGAAGACTAGCGGGCCGTTGGAGCAGTTCTTC. It translates to CAWKTSGPLEQFF.

The chain combines TRBV9 with TRBJ2-1; TRBD2 agrees at 8 bases. The trim removed 0 bases at V and 1 base at J, leaving 6 bases unmatched. From germline, CDR1 is SGDLS and CDR2 YYNGEE. CDR3 length: 17 amino acids. The CDR3 here is CASSVVGTRGSYNEQFF. In nucleotides, the CDR3 is TGTGCCAGCAGCGTAGTCGGGACTAGAGGATCCTACAATGAGCAGTTCTTC.

This clone came up once. This chain joins TRBV6-5 and TRBJ1-5; 7 positions agree with TRBD1. V trimming: 5 bases; J trimming: 6 bases; junction bases outside the gene matches: 7. This CDR3 has 14 residues. Germline V gene lookup returns CDR1 MNHEY and CDR2 SVGAGI. The CDR3 DNA reads TGTGCCAGCAGTATCGACAGGGTGGGTCAGCCCCAGCATTTT. It encodes CASSIDRVGQPQHF.

The count of this clone is one. The genes are TRBV18 and TRBJ1-1; TRBD1 agrees at 8 bases. This CDR3 region has 16 residues. Unmatched junction bases numbered 13, after V lost 3 bases and J lost 7 bases. The V gene's germline CDR1 is KGHSH and CDR2 LQKENI. DNA for the CDR3: TGTGCCAGCTCACCTCTCTTCACAGGGGGAAGGGTTGAAGCTTTCTTT. Translating it yields CASSPLFTGGRVEAFF.

V usage is TRBV2 and J usage is TRBJ2-7; 7 bases align to TRBD1. This CDR3 has 13 amino acids. CDR1 SNHLY and CDR2 FYNNEI come from the germline V gene. J was trimmed by 2 bases and V by 7 bases; bases with no gene match: 5. In DNA form, the CDR3 reads TGTGCCAGCATGGACAGGCGGACCTACGAGCAGTACTTC. Its translation: CASMDRRTYEQYF.

J is TRBJ2-7 and V is TRBV10-2; no reliable D call. Trimming left V 8 bases short and J 0 bases short, with 11 bases between. CDR1 and CDR2 from the germline V gene are WSHSY and SAAADI. The CDR3 spans 13 residues. The CDR3 here is CASLKWGSYEQYF. In DNA form, the CDR3 reads TGCGCCAGCCTCAAATGGGGCTCCTACGAGCAGTACTTC.

V usage is TRBV18 and J usage is TRBJ2-2, with D uncertain. Trimming left V 3 bases short and J 6 bases short, with 17 bases between. The CDR3 is 16 residues long. The germline V gene encodes CDR1 KGHSH and CDR2 LQKENI. The CDR3 protein is CASSPLSTVRPGELFF. CDR3 sequence (DNA): TGTGCCAGCTCACCCCTTTCCACAGTCCGTCCCGGGGAGCTGTTTTTT.

The genes are TRBV4-3 and TRBJ1-1, with D possibly TRBD1 on 5 matching bases. V dropped 4 bases and J dropped 3 bases, with 15 bases sitting between them. Germline V gene lookup returns CDR1 LGHNA and CDR2 YSLEER. The CDR3 is 15 residues long. CDR3 DNA sequence: TGCGCCAGCAGCCCACGACAGTCTAGCTACACTGAAGCTTTCTTT. This codes for CASSPRQSSYTEAFF.